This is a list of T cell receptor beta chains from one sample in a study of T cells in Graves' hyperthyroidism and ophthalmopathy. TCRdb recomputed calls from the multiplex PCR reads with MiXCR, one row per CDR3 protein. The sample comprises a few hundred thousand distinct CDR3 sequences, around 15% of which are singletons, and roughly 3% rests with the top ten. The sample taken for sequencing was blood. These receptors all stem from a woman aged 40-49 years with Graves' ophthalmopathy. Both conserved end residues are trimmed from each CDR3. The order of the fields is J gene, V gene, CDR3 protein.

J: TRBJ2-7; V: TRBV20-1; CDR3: SATRLAGGPTLEQY
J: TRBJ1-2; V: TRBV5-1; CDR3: ASSPQGDGYT
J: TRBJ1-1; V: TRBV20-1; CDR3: SATPQVNTEAF
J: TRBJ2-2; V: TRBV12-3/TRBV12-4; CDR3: ASRGTRETGELF
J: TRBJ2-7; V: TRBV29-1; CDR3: SVEIREANEQY
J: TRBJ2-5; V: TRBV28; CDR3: ASSFLQGAVETQY
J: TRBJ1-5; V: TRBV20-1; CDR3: SARGPTEYSNQPQH
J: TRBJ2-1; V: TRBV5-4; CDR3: ASSLSAAQDEQF
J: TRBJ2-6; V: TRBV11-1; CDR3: ASSPRGPGANVLT
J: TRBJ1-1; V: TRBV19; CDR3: ASRRGSTEAF
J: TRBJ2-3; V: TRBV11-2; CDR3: ASSTTKTSLGTDTQY
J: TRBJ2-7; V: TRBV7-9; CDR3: ASSFGGSRPGEQY
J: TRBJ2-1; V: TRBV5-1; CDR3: ASSPPGLAEYYNEQF
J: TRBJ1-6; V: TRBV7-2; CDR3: ASRATANNSPLH
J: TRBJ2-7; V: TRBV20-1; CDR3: SASTSYEQY
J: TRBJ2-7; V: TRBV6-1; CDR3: ASTPSRLAPYEQY
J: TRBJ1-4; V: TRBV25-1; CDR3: ASSARAWGEKLF
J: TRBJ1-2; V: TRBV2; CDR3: ASSVEANYGYT
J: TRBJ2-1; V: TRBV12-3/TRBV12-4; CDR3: ASSSPMSSYNEQF
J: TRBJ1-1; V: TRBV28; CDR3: ASSLQVTEAF
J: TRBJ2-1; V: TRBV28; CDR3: ASSSLAAGNNEQF
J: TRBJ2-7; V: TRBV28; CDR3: ASIVKQY
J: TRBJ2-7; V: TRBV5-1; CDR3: ASSLEGGNSYEQY
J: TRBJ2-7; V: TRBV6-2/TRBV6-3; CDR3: ASSYSTGQGSYEQY
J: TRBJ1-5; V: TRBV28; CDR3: ASREGGGNQPQH
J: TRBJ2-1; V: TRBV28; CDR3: ASSSRGRAYNEQF
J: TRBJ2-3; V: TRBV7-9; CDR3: ASSLGFGDTQY
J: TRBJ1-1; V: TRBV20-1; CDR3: SARVQQNTEAF
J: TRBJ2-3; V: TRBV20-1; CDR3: SADGSRYPTDTQY
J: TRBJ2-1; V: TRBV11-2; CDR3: ASSLPRGGGGSNEQF
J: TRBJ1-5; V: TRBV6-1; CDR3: ASSRGTSNQPQH
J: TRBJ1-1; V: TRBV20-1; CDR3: SAIRTGGASKTEAF
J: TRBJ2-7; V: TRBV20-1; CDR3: SARLGPEQY
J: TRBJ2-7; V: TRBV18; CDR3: ASSPYVADEQY
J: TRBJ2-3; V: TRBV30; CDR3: ATAGNTDAQY
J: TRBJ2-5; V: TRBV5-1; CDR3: ASKADQGVETQY
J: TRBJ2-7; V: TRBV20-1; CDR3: SARVEEYEQY
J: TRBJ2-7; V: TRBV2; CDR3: ASSLAGTPSYEQY
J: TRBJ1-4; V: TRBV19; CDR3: ASTGWTNAATNEKLF
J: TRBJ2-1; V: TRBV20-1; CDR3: SAYERTYNEQF
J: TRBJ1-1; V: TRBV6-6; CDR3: ASSYSGVGAMTEAF
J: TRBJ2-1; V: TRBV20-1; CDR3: SATDRSGEQF
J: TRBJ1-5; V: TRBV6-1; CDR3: ASTWTTNQPQH
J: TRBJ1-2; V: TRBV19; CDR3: ASSPAGDRGLYGYT
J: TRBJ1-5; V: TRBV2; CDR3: ASSEATGNQPQH
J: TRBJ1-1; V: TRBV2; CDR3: ASSEQLLQNTEAF
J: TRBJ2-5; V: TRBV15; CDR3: ATSSGAGETQY
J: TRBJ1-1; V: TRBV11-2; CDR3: ASSLPQEGEAF
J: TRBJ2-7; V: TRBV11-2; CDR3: ASSLKGPSGSGEQY
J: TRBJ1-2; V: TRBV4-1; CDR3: ASSRGQESYYGYT
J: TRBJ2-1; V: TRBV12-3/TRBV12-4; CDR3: ASSFPGRGFNEQF
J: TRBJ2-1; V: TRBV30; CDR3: AWVGTTSYNEQF
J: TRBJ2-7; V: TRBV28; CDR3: ASSLTGGLAGGPVYEQY
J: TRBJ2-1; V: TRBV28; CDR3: ASSLVLAIYNEQF
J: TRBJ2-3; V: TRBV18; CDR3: ASSPGTTTDAQY